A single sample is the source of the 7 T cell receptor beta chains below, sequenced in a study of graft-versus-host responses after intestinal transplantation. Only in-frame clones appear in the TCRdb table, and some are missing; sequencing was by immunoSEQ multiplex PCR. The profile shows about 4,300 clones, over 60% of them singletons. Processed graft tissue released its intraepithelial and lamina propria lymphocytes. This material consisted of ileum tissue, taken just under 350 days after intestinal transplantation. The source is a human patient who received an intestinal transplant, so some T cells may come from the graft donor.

The CDR3 is CASSWMAGGTGELFF. In DNA, the CDR3 is TGTGCCAGCAGTTGGATGGCGGGAGGTACCGGGGAGCTGTTTTTT. The chain carries TRBV28 and TRBJ2-2; 8 nucleotides agree with TRBD2. This CDR3 comprises 15 residues. Germline V gene lookup returns CDR1 MDHEN and CDR2 SYDVKM. V dropped 4 bases and J dropped 5; count of bases not matched to a gene: 6.

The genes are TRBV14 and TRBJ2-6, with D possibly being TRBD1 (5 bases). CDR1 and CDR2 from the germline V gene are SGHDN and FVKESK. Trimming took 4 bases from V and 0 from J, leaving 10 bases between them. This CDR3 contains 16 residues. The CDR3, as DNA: TGTGCCAGCAGCCCCTTTACAGGCTCTGGGGCCAACGTCCTGACTTTC. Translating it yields CASSPFTGSGANVLTF.

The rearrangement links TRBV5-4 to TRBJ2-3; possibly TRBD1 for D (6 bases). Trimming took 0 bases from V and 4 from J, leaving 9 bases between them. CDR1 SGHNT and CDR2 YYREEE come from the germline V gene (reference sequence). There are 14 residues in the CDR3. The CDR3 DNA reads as TGTGCCAGCAGCTTGGGGGGGCGCCCAGATACGCAGTATTTT. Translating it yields CASSLGGRPDTQYF. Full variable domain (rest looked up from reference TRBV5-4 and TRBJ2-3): ETGVTQSPTHLIKTRGQQVTLRCSSQSGHNTVSWYQQALGQGPQFIFQYYREEENGRGNFPPRFSGLQFPNYSSELNVNALELDDSALYLCASSLGGRPDTQYFGPGTRLTVL.

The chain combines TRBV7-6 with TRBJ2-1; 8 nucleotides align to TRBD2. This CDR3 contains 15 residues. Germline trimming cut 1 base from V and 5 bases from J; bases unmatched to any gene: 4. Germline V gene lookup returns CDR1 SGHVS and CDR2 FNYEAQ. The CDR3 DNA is TGTGCCAGCAGCTTAGAAGTTAGCGGGAACAATGAGCAGTTCTTC. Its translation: CASSLEVSGNNEQFF.

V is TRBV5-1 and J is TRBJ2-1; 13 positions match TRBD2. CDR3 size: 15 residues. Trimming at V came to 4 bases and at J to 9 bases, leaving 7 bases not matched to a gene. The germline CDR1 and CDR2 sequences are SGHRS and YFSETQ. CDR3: CASSPGTSGIGEQFF. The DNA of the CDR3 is TGCGCCAGCAGCCCAGGGACTAGCGGGATCGGTGAGCAGTTCTTC.

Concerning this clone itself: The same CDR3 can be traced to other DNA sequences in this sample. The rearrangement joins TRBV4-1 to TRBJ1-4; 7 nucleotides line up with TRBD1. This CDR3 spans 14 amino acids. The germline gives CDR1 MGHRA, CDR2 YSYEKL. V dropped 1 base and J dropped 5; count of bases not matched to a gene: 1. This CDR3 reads CASSQGQGNEKLFF. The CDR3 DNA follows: TGCGCCAGCAGCCAAGGACAGGGAAATGAAAAACTGTTTTTT.

CDR3 bases: TGCGCCAGCAGCGTCGGGACTAGCGGCACAGATACGCAGTATTTT. Translation gives CASSVGTSGTDTQYF. The J gene is TRBJ2-3, the V gene TRBV4-1; 10 bases map to TRBD2. The CDR3 sequence is 15 residues long. V lost 5 bases, J lost 1 base, and 3 bases stayed unmatched. The V gene's germline CDR1 is MGHRA and CDR2 YSYEKL.